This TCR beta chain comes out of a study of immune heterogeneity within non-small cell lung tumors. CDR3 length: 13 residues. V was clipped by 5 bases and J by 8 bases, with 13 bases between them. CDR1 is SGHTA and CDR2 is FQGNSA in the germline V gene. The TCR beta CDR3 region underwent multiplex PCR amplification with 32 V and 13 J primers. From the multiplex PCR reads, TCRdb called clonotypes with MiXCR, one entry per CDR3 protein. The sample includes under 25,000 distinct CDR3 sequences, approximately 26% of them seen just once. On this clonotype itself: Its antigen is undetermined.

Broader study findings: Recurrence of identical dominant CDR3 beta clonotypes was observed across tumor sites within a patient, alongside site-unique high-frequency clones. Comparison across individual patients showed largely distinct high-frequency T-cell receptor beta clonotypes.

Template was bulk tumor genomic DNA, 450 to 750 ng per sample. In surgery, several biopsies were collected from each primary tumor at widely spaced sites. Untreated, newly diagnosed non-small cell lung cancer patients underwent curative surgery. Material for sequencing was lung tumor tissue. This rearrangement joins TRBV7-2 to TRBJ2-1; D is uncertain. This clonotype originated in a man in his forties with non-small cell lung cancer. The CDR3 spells CASSRPGLDEQFF. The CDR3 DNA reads TGTGCCAGCAGCCGCCCCGGGTTGGATGAGCAGTTCTTC.